These 21 T cell receptor beta chains were all obtained from the same sample, sequenced in a study of T cells in Graves' hyperthyroidism and ophthalmopathy. Regions amplified from RNA transcripts were the TCR beta CDR3 regions. First-round RT-PCR with HTBI primers amplified the TCR CDR3 region. Each CDR3 protein is one row after TCRdb ran MiXCR on the multiplex PCR reads. This table has approximately 330,000 distinct CDR3 sequences, about 20% appearing once. The sample taken for sequencing was blood. The receptor source for this set is a woman between 50 and 59 years old with Graves' hyperthyroidism.

The gene calls are TRBV19 and TRBJ2-5; 7 bases match TRBD2. With 3 bases clipped from V and 2 bases from J, the junction kept 3 bases outside the gene matches. The CDR3 runs 14 residues. Germline CDR1 is LNHDA and CDR2 is SQIVND (reference sequence). Here the CDR3 DNA reads TGTGCCAGTAGTATCGTGGGGGGGCAAGAGACCCAGTACTTC. Residues: CASSIVGGQETQYF.

J is TRBJ2-7 and V is TRBV11-2, with 10 positions matching TRBD1. The ends lost 5 bases at V and 5 bases at J; junction bases unmatched: 9. This CDR3 has 15 amino acids. CDR1 SGHAT and CDR2 FQNNGV come from the germline V gene. The CDR3 region is CASSTSGTGVHEQYV. DNA of the CDR3: TGTGCCAGCAGCACCTCCGGGACAGGGGTCCACGAGCAGTACGTC.

This clonotype showed up many times. This chain connects TRBV13 to TRBJ2-1; the D gene is possibly TRBD2 (5 bases). The length of the CDR3 is 15 residues. The V and J ends lost 5 bases and 7 bases respectively, with 18 bases between them. CDR1 PRHDT and CDR2 FYEKMQ come from the germline V gene (reference sequence). The CDR3 sequence: CASSHSARAGNEQFF. CDR3 nucleotide sequence: TGTGCCAGCAGCCATAGCGCCCGGGCCGGGAATGAGCAGTTCTTC.

This clonotype appeared a few times. DNA of the CDR3: TGTGCCAGCAGCCCAGGGACAGCAGCCCCCTACGAGCAGTACTTC. Translated: CASSPGTAAPYEQYF. The chain couples TRBV7-3 to TRBJ2-7; 7 nucleotides agree with TRBD1. With V trimmed by 5 bases and J by 2 bases, 9 bases remained unmatched. This CDR3 comprises 15 residues. In germline, CDR1 is SGHTA, CDR2 FQGTGA.

A word on this clonotype: This clone may be a read error of a much larger clone one base away. CDR3: CASSSAGGERYNEQYF. In DNA form, the CDR3 reads TGTGCCAGCAGCTCAGCAGGGGGTGAACGCTACAATGAGCAGTACTTC. The chain uses TRBV5-6 and TRBJ2-1, with TRBD1 identical over 7 bases. Near its end, the DNA agrees better with TRBJ2-7, so the J call may be wrong. The CDR3 sequence is 16 residues long. Germline loops: CDR1 SGHDT, CDR2 YYEEEE.

This CDR3 reads CSVEPGQSYTEAFF. CDR3 sequence (DNA): TGCAGCGTTGAGCCGGGACAGAGCTACACTGAAGCTTTCTTT. The rearrangement uses TRBV29-1 and TRBJ1-1; 7 nucleotides line up with TRBD1. CDR3 length equals 14 residues. V lost 3 bases, J lost 3 bases, and 7 bases stayed unmatched. CDR1 is SQVTM, CDR2 ANQGSEA, per germline.

The rearrangement joins TRBV28 to TRBJ2-1; 10 bases agree with TRBD1. The CDR3 consists of 15 residues. Germline V gene data show CDR1 as MDHEN and CDR2 as SYDVKM. The junction had 9 bases not matched to a gene; V was cut back by 5 bases and J by 8 bases. The CDR3 DNA sequence: TGTGCCAGCAGTCCCCTAGGACAGGGGGGCGATGAGCAGTTCTTC. Translated: CASSPLGQGGDEQFF. Filled out from reference TRBV28 and TRBJ2-1, the complete variable domain reads DVKVTQSSRYLVKRTGEKVFLECVQDMDHENMFWYRQDPGLGLRLIYFSYDVKMKEKGDIPEGYSVSREKKERFSLILESASTNQTSMYLCASSPLGQGGDEQFFGPGTRLTVL.

This clonotype was observed many times. The gene calls are TRBV3-1 and TRBJ1-1; D not resolved. Germline CDR1 is LGHDT and CDR2 is YNNKEL (reference sequence). The ends were cut back, 0 bases at V and 3 bases at J, with 5 bases in the middle. The CDR3 spans 13 residues. The CDR3 reads CASSQDFDTEAFF. The CDR3 coding sequence is TGTGCCAGCAGCCAAGACTTTGACACTGAAGCTTTCTTT.

This clonotype was picked up a small number of times. The chain employs TRBV20-1 and TRBJ1-2; 7 positions match TRBD1. V was clipped by 3 bases and J by 0 bases; unmatched bases: 4. The germline V gene has CDR1 DFQATT and CDR2 SNEGSKA (reference sequence). CDR3 length equals 14 residues. The CDR3 here is CSARPTGTNYGYTF. As DNA, the CDR3 is TGCAGTGCTAGGCCGACAGGGACTAACTATGGCTACACCTTC.

The table lists this clonotype with many counts. The rearrangement joins TRBV3-1 to TRBJ1-1; a possible D gene is TRBD1 (5 bases). Germline V lookup: CDR1 LGHDT, CDR2 YNNKEL (reference sequence). The germline V and J ends were trimmed by 1 base and 4 bases, with 13 bases remaining between them. This CDR3 spans 15 amino acids. The DNA for the CDR3 is TGTGCCAGCAGCCAAGTCATTTCGGGGGGCACTGAAGCTTTCTTT. Amino acid sequence: CASSQVISGGTEAFF.

The chain employs TRBV10-3 and TRBJ1-1; possible D gene TRBD1, 6 bases. V dropped 8 bases and J dropped 3 bases, with 13 bases sitting between them. Germline CDR1 ENHRY, CDR2 SYGVKD. The CDR3 consists of 13 residues. The CDR3 region is CAILPHRDTEAFF. For the CDR3, the DNA is TGTGCCATCCTCCCCCACAGGGACACTGAAGCTTTCTTT.

This clonotype was recorded at least ten times. V gene TRBV6-2 or TRBV6-3 combines with J gene TRBJ2-1, with a tentative D call TRBD2 (6 bases). V was pared by 0 bases and J by 5 bases, with 11 bases between. CDR3 length: 15 residues. Germline CDR1 reads MNHEY; CDR2 reads SVGEGT. CDR3 DNA: TGTGCCAGCAGTTACTCTCTAGCGCGAGACAATGAGCAGTTCTTC. Its translation is CASSYSLARDNEQFF.

The chain couples TRBV15 to TRBJ2-4; 8 nucleotides agree with TRBD1. The germline V gene encodes CDR1 LNHNV and CDR2 YYDKDF (reference sequence). The CDR3 runs to 14 residues. With V trimmed by 0 bases and J by 7 bases, 2 bases remained unmatched. CDR3 DNA: TGTGCCACCAGCAGAGATAGGACAGGGAACATTCAGTACTTC. Encoded protein: CATSRDRTGNIQYF. The full variable domain, completed using reference TRBV15 and TRBJ2-4, is DAMVIQNPRYQVTQFGKPVTLSCSQTLNHNVMYWYQQKSSQAPKLLFHYYDKDFNNEADTPDNFQSRRPNTSFCFLDIRSPGLGDTAMYLCATSRDRTGNIQYFGAGTRLSVL.

A few counts support this clonotype. V is TRBV6-2 or TRBV6-3 and J is TRBJ2-5; D perhaps matches TRBD2 (6 bases). Germline V CDR1 and CDR2: MNHEY, SVGEGT. Trimming removed 2 bases from V and 4 bases from J, with 17 bases in between. This CDR3 is 16 amino acids long. CDR3 DNA sequence: TGTGCCAGCAGTTACGGCGGGGTCACCGCGAGAGAGACCCAGTACTTC. Translated: CASSYGGVTARETQYF.

This clonotype was detected ten times or more. The CDR3 nucleotides read TGTGCCAGCAGCCCAACCTCGGGACAGCACAATGAGCAGTTCTTC. It specifies CASSPTSGQHNEQFF. The rearrangement links TRBV7-9 to TRBJ2-1, with 7 bases lining up with TRBD1. The V gene end was trimmed by 5 bases and the J gene end by 5 bases; junction bases not matched to a gene: 9. Per the germline V gene, CDR1 is SEHNR and CDR2 is FQNEAQ (reference sequence). CDR3 length equals 15 residues.

This clonotype was picked up a small number of times. The rearrangement uses TRBV10-3 and TRBJ2-3; D is undetermined. Per the germline V gene, CDR1 is ENHRY and CDR2 is SYGVKD. The CDR3 loop spans 12 amino acids. V lost 4 bases to trimming and J lost 5 bases, with 7 bases between them. The CDR3 reads CAISVVVDTQYF. The CDR3 DNA is TGTGCCATCAGTGTCGTTGTAGATACGCAGTATTTT.

The rearrangement joins TRBV11-2 to TRBJ2-7; possible D gene TRBD2, 7 bases. The CDR3 has 16 residues. The germline CDR1 and CDR2 sequences are SGHAT and FQNNGV. The ends were cut back, 1 base at V and 3 bases at J, with 16 bases in the middle. The chain's CDR3 is CASSLVVKGGVYEQYF. The DNA for the CDR3 is TGTGCCAGCAGCTTAGTCGTTAAGGGGGGGGTCTACGAGCAGTACTTC.

This clonotype came up a few times. The rearrangement links TRBV20-1 to TRBJ2-1; 7 nucleotides line up with TRBD1. The CDR3 runs 15 residues. Trimming cost V 1 base and J 3 bases; bases outside gene matches: 6. Germline V gene lookup returns CDR1 DFQATT and CDR2 SNEGSKA (reference sequence). Here the CDR3 DNA reads TGCAGTGCTAGAGCTCCGACAGGGAACTACAATGAGCAGTTCTTC. This sequence encodes CSARAPTGNYNEQFF.

This clonotype was recorded at least ten times. The chain combines TRBV12-3 or TRBV12-4 with TRBJ2-7; unclear D gene. Between the trimmed V and J ends, which lost 1 base and 4 bases, there was a span of 20 bases. This CDR3 is 17 amino acids long. Here the CDR3 reads CASSLGVGKGGVYEQYF. In DNA, the CDR3 is TGTGCCAGCAGTTTAGGCGTAGGGAAGGGTGGAGTTTACGAGCAGTACTTC.

The sample holds many counts of this clonotype. J is TRBJ2-2 and V is TRBV2; D remains ambiguous. The CDR3 is 15 residues long. Germline assignment: CDR1 SNHLY and CDR2 FYNNEI. Trimming stripped 10 bases from V and 2 bases from J, with 17 bases between. CDR3 bases: TGTGCCACCCTGTCGGACCAGTATAACACCGGGGAGCTGTTTTTT. Encoded protein: CATLSDQYNTGELFF.

Of note for this clonotype: Since a much larger clone is just one base distant, this may be a read error. The rearrangement links TRBV27 to TRBJ2-1; D gene uncertain. CDR3 length: 14 amino acids. Germline V gene lookup returns CDR1 MNHEY and CDR2 SMNVEV (reference sequence). Trimming left V 0 bases short and J 10 bases short, with 13 bases between. CDR3 DNA sequence: TGTGCCAGCAGTTTATCGATTGGTAGCTACGAGCAGTTCTTC. Translated, it gives CASSLSIGSYEQFF.